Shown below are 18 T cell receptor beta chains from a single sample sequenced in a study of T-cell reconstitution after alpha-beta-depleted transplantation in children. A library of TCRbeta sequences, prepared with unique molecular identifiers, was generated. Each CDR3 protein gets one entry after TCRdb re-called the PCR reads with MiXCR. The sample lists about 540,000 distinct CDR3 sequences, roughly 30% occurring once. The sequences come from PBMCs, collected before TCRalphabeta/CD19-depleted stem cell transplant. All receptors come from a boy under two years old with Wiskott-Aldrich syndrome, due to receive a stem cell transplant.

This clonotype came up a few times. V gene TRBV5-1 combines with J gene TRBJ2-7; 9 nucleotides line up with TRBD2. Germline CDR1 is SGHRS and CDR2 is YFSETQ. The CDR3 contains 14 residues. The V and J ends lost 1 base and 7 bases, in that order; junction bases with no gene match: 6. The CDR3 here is CASSLLAGYEEQYF. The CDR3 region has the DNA TGCGCCAGCAGCTTGCTAGCGGGATATGAAGAGCAGTACTTC.

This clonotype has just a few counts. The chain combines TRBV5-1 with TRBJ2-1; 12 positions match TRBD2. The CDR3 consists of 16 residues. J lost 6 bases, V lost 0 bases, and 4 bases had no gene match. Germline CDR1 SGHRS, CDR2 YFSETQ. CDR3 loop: CASSLETGLAGNEQFF. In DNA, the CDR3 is TGCGCCAGCAGCTTGGAGACGGGACTAGCGGGCAATGAGCAGTTCTTC.

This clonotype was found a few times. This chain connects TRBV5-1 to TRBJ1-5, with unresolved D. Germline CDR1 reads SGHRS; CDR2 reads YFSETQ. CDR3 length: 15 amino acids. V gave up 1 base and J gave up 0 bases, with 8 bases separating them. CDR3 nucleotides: TGCGCCAGCAGCTTGACGGCAGGTAGCAATCAGCCCCAGCATTTT. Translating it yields CASSLTAGSNQPQHF.

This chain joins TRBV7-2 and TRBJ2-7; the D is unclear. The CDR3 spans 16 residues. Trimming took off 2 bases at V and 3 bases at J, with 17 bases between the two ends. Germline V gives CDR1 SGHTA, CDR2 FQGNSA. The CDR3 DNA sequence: TGTGCCAGCAGCTTAAACGTAAATTTATTCGGCTACGAGCAGTACTTC. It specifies CASSLNVNLFGYEQYF.

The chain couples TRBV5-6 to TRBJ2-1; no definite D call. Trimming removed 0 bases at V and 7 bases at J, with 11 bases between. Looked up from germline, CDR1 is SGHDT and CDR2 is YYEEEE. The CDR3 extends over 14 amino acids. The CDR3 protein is CASSLEGWPNEQFF. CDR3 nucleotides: TGTGCCAGCAGCTTGGAGGGTTGGCCGAATGAGCAGTTCTTC.

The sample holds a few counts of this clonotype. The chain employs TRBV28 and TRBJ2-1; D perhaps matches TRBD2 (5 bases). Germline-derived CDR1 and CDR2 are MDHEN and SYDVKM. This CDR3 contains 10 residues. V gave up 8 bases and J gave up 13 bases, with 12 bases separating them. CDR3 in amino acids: CASGGPRQFF. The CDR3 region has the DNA TGTGCCAGCGGAGGCCCAAGACAGTTCTTC.

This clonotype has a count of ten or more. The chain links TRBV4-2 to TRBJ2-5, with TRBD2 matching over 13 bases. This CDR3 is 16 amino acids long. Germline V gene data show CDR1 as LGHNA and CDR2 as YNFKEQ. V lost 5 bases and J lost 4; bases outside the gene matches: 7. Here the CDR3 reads CASSSPGLAGSETQYF. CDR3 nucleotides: TGTGCCAGCAGCTCTCCGGGACTAGCGGGATCAGAGACCCAGTACTTC.

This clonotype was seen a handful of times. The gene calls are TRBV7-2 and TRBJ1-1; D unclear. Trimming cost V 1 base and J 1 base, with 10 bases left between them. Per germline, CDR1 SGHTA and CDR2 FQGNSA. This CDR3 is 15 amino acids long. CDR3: CASSLEEAANTEAFF. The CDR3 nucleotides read TGTGCCAGCAGCTTAGAGGAGGCGGCGAACACTGAAGCTTTCTTT. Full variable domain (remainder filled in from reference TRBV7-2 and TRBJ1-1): GAGVSQSPSNKVTEKGKDVELRCDPISGHTALYWYRQSLGQGLEFLIYFQGNSAPDKSGLPSDRFSAERTGGSVSTLTIQRTQQEDSAVYLCASSLEEAANTEAFFGQGTRLTVV.

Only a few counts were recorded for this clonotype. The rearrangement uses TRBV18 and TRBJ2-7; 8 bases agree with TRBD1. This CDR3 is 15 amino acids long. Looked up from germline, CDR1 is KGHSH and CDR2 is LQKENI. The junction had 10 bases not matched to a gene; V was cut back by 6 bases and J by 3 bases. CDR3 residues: CASSITGTGDYEQYF. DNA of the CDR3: TGTGCCAGCTCCATCACCGGGACAGGAGACTACGAGCAGTACTTC.

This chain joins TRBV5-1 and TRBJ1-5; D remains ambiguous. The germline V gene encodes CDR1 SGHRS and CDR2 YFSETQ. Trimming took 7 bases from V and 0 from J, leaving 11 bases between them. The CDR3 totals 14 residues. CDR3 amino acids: CASQRYYSNQPQHF. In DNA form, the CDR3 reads TGCGCCAGCCAACGCTATTATAGCAATCAGCCCCAGCATTTT.

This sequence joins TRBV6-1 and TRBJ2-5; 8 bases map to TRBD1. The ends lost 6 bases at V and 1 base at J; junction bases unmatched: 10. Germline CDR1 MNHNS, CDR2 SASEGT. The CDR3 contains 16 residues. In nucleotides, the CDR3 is TGTGCCAGCAGCGCCGGACAGGGCAAGTTCCAAGAGACCCAGTACTTC. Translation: CASSAGQGKFQETQYF.

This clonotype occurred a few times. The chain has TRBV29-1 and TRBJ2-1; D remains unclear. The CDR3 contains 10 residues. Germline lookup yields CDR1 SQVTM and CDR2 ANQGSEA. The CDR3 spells CRAFVHEQFF. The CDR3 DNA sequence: TGCAGAGCGTTCGTTCATGAGCAGTTCTTC.

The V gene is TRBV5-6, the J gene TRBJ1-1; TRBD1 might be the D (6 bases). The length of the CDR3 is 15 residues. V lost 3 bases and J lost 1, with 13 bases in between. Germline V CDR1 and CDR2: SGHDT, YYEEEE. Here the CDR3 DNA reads TGTGCCAGCAGCTCGTTCGGGACAACGAACACTGAAGCTTTCTTT. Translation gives CASSSFGTTNTEAFF.

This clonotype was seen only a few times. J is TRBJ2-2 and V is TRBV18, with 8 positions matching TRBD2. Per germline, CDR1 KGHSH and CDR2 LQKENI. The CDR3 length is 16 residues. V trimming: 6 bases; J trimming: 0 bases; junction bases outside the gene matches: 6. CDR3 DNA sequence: TGTGCCAGCTCTCCGACTAGCGTCGCGAACACCGGGGAGCTGTTTTTT. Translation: CASSPTSVANTGELFF.

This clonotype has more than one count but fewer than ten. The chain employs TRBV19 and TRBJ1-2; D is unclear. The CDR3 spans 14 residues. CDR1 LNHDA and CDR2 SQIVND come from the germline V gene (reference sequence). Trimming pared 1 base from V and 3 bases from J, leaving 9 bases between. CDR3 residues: CASSIVLWDYGYTF. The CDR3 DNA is TGTGCCAGTAGTATAGTCCTCTGGGACTATGGCTACACCTTC.

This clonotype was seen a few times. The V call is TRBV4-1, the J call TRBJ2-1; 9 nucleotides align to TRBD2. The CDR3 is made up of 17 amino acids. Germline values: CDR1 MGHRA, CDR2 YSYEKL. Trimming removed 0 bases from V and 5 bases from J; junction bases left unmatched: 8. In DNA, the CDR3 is TGCGCCAGCAGCCAAGAGCGGCTAGCGGGATCCCACAATGAGCAGTTCTTC. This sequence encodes CASSQERLAGSHNEQFF.

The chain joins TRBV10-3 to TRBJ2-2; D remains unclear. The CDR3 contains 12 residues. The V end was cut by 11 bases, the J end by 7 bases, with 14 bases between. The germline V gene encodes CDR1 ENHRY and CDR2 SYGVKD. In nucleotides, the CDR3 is TGTGCCGCTGGCCTCCTCGGCGGGGAGCTGTTTTTT. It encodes CAAGLLGGELFF.

CDR3 region: CASSILGTGTGDTQYF. The DNA for the CDR3 is TGTGCCAGCAGTATACTCGGGACAGGGACGGGCGATACGCAGTATTTT. The V and J genes are TRBV28 and TRBJ2-3, with 9 bases lining up with TRBD1. The junction had 12 bases not matched to a gene; V was cut back by 5 bases and J by 6 bases. Germline V CDR1 and CDR2: MDHEN, SYDVKM. This CDR3 has 16 residues. Based on the CDR3 plus reference TRBV28 and TRBJ2-3, the full variable domain is DVKVTQSSRYLVKRTGEKVFLECVQDMDHENMFWYRQDPGLGLRLIYFSYDVKMKEKGDIPEGYSVSREKKERFSLILESASTNQTSMYLCASSILGTGTGDTQYFGPGTRLTVL.